The present T cell receptor (beta chain) was sequenced within a study of T cells in Graves' hyperthyroidism and ophthalmopathy. Study observations and caveats: Ophthalmopathy onset followed model prediction by a median approximately 6.2 months. Clonotypes that were expanded in thyroid above 0.001 mostly appeared in blood too.

PBMCs came from roughly 10 ml fresh peripheral blood. On this clonotype: Its antigen is unidentified.

From RNA transcripts, TCR beta CDR3 regions were amplified. When the TCR CDR3 underwent first-round RT-PCR, the HTBI primer set was used. TCRdb re-called the multiplex PCR reads through MiXCR, storing one row per CDR3 protein. The data hold hundreds of thousands of distinct CDR3 sequences, with approximately 25% observed a single time. The germline CDR1 and CDR2 sequences are LGHDT and YNNKEL (reference sequence). V lost 4 bases and J lost 4; bases outside the gene matches: 5. CDR3 length: 15 residues. This chain links TRBV3-1 with TRBJ1-1; 11 bases are a match to TRBD1. Sequenced material: blood. The receptor was derived from a woman in her thirties with Graves' ophthalmopathy. The CDR3 sequence is CASSRGTGGFTEAFF. The DNA of the CDR3 is TGTGCCAGCAGCCGAGGGACAGGGGGGTTCACTGAAGCTTTCTTT.